This TCR beta chain is from a study of blood T cell repertoires in COVID-19. On the study more broadly: The United States, Italy and Spain supplied acute and convalescent COVID-19 samples. PBMCs, B-cell-depleted T cells, or T cells were the source of the cDNA or gDNA that made up the material.

As originally analysed: Amplifying reference gene primers gave estimates of nucleated cell counts. Assay: immunoSEQ multiplex PCR; the TCRdb copy retains only in-frame clones and omits some. The DNA gave D and trimming, while V, J and clone size come from that table. The sample includes under 200,000 clones, approximately 90% of them seen just once. The CDR3 has 16 amino acids. J lost 4 bases, V lost 4 bases, and 8 bases had no gene match. Germline CDR1 LGHDT, CDR2 YNNKEL (reference sequence). This clone was recorded a few times. The specimen sequenced was peripheral blood. The receptor was isolated from a man aged 50 to 60 with acute or convalescent COVID-19. The V gene is TRBV3-1 (or the pseudogene TRBV3-2), the J gene TRBJ2-7; the match to TRBD2 covers 12 bases. CDR3 nucleotides: TGTGCCAGCAGCCCCCGACTAGCGGGGGACGGGTACGAGCAGTACTTC. Translation gives CASSPRLAGDGYEQYF.